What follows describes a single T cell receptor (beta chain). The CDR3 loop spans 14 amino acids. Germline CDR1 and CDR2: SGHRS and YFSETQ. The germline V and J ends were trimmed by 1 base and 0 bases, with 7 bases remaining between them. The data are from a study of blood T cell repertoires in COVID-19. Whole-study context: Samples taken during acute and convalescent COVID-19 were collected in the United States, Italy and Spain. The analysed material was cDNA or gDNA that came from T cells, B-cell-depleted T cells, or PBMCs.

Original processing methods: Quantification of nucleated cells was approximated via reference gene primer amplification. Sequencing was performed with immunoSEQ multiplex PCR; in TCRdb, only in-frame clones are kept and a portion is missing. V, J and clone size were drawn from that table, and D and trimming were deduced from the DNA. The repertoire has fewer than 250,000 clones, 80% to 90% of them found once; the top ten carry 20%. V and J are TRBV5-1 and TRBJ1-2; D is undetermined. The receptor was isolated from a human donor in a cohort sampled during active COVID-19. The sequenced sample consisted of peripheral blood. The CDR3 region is CASSLTGTNYGYTF. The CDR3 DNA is TGCGCCAGCAGCTTGACGGGAACTAACTATGGCTACACCTTC.